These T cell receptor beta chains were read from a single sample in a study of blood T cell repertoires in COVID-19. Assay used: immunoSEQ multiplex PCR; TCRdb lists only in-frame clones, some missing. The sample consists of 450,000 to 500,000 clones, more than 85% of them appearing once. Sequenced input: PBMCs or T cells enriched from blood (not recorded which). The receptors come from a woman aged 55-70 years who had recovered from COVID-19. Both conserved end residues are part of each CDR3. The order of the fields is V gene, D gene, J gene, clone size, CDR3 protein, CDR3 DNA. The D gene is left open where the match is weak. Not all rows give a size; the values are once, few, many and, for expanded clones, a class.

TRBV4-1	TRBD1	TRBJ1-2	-	CASSQTGSYGYTF	TGCGCCAGCAGCCAGACAGGGTCGTATGGCTACACCTTC
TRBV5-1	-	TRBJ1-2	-	CASSSGTGPNYGYTF	TGCGCCAGCAGCTCGGGTACAGGACCTAACTATGGCTACACCTTC
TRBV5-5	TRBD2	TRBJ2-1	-	CASSLLAGSSYNEQFF	TGTGCCAGCAGCCTCTTAGCGGGTAGCTCCTACAATGAGCAGTTCTTC
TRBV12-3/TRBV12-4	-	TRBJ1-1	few	CASQELGEAFF	TGTGCCAGCCAGGAATTAGGTGAAGCTTTCTTT
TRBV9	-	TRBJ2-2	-	CASSVEQGTGELFF	TGTGCCAGCAGCGTAGAACAGGGCACCGGGGAGCTGTTTTTT
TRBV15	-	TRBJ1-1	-	CATSRVSSSNTEAFF	TGTGCCACCAGCAGAGTCTCCTCTTCGAACACTGAAGCTTTCTTT
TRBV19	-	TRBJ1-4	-	CASSDSQGPVNEKLFF	TGTGCCAGTAGCGACTCTCAGGGTCCGGTTAATGAAAAACTGTTTTTT
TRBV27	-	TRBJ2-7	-	CASSPLGGSYEQYF	TGTGCCAGCAGTCCCCTGGGGGGCTCCTACGAGCAGTACTTC
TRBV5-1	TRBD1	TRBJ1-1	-	CASNTGTGGGAFF	TGCGCCAGCAACACCGGGACAGGTGGAGGGGCTTTCTTT
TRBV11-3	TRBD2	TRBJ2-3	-	CASSPGTSGGTDTQYF	TGTGCCAGCAGCCCGGGGACTAGCGGGGGCACAGATACGCAGTATTTT
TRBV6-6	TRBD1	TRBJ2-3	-	CASSYGGQGALDTQYF	TGTGCCAGCAGTTACGGGGGACAGGGGGCCCTAGATACGCAGTATTTT
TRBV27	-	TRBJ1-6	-	CASSWGPSSSYNSPLHF	TGTGCCAGCAGTTGGGGGCCCTCCAGCTCCTATAATTCACCCCTCCACTTT
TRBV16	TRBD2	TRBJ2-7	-	CASSQFGRGGTYEQYF	TGTGCCAGCAGCCAATTTGGACGGGGGGGGACCTACGAGCAGTACTTC
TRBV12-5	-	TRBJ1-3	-	CASGLAGAGNTIYF	TGTGCTAGTGGTTTGGCCGGGGCTGGAAACACCATATATTTT
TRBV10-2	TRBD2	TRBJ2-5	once	CASSGTSGGETQYF	TGCGCCAGCAGTGGGACTAGCGGGGGAGAGACCCAGTACTTC
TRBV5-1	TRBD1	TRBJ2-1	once	CASSSGTGGLGQFF	TGCGCCAGCAGCTCAGGGACAGGGGGCCTTGGGCAGTTCTTC
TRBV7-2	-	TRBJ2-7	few	CASSLDGRVSHEQYF	TGTGCCAGCAGCTTAGATGGCAGGGTCTCCCACGAGCAGTACTTC
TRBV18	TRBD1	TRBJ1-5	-	CASSPRGDRGNQPQHF	TGTGCCAGCTCACCTCGTGGGGACAGGGGAAATCAGCCCCAGCATTTT
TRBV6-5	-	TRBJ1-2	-	CASSPDWRANYGYTF	TGTGCCAGCAGCCCCGATTGGAGAGCTAACTATGGCTACACCTTC
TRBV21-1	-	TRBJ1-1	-	CASATGMNTEAFF	TGTGCCAGCGCGACAGGGATGAACACTGAAGCTTTCTTT
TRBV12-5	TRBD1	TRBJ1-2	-	CASGPPTGGNDGYTF	TGTGCTAGTGGTCCACCAACAGGGGGCAACGATGGCTACACCTTC
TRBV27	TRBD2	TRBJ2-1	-	CASSFRRAGAYNEQFF	TGTGCCAGCAGTTTCCGGCGGGCGGGGGCCTACAATGAGCAGTTCTTC
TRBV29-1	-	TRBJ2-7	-	CSVVGSSYEQYF	TGCAGCGTTGTCGGGAGTTCCTACGAGCAGTACTTC
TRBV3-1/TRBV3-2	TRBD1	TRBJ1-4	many	CASSQDLSDREKLFF	TGTGCCAGCAGCCAAGATTTGTCGGACAGGGAAAAACTGTTTTTT
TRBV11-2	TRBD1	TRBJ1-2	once	CASSRGQGYGYTF	TGTGCCAGCAGCAGAGGACAGGGGTATGGCTACACCTTC
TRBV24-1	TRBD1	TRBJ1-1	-	CATSDGGQGDTEAFF	TGTGCCACCAGTGACGGGGGACAGGGAGACACTGAAGCTTTCTTT
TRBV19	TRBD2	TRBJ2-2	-	CASSKAGGTGELFF	TGTGCCAGTAGTAAGGCGGGGGGCACCGGGGAGCTGTTTTTT
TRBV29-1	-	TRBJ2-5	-	CSVGGEETQYF	TGCAGCGTTGGGGGGGAAGAGACCCAGTACTTC
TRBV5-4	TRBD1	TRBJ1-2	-	CASSPTGGGYGYTF	TGTGCCAGCAGCCCGACAGGGGGCGGCTATGGCTACACCTTC
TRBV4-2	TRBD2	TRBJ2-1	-	CASSQGLAGGVLEQFF	TGTGCCAGCAGCCAGGGTCTAGCGGGGGGAGTCCTTGAGCAGTTCTTC
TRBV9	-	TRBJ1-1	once	CASSVFDRNTEAFF	TGTGCCAGCAGCGTATTTGACAGGAACACTGAAGCTTTCTTT
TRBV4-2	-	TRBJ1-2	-	CASSQVFGTAGGYTF	TGTGCCAGCAGCCAAGTCTTTGGTACAGCAGGAGGCTACACCTTC
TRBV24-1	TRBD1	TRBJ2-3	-	CATSDELRGRDTQYF	TGTGCCACCAGTGATGAGCTAAGGGGGCGGGATACGCAGTATTTT
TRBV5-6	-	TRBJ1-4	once	CASSLGESRSFNEKLFF	TGTGCCAGCAGCTTGGGAGAAAGTCGGTCGTTTAATGAAAAACTGTTTTTT
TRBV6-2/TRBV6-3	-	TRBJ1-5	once	CASSTKWSNQPQHF	TGTGCCAGCAGTACAAAGTGGAGCAATCAGCCCCAGCATTTT
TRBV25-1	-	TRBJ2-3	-	CASSDFGTDTQYF	TGTGCCAGCAGTGATTTCGGGACAGATACGCAGTATTTT
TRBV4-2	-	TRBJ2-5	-	CASSQDSGRGETQYF	TGTGCCAGCAGCCAAGATTCAGGCAGGGGAGAGACCCAGTACTTC
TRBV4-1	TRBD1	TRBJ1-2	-	CASSQIGTGARYGYTF	TGCGCCAGCAGCCAGATAGGGACAGGGGCGCGCTATGGCTACACCTTC